Sequencing of this T cell receptor beta chain was carried out in a study of radiation and T cells in renal cell carcinoma. Study as a whole: Nephrectomy followed 15 Gy stereotactic body radiation by 4 weeks. Study conclusions and caveats: From baseline, blood top tumor clonotypes peaked at 2 weeks post-radiation. No pretreatment tumor biopsies were available for baseline clonotypes.

A word on this clone: Antigen specificity is unknown.

The sample's time point: baseline pretreatment blood. Specified treatment: 15 Gy SBRT to primary tumor, nephrectomy 4 weeks later. Clear cell pathology was present in this patient's renal cell carcinoma. The protocol was immunoSEQ multiplex PCR, while the TCRdb copy is restricted to in-frame clones and leaves out a portion. The sample consists of 120,000 to 150,000 clones, around 90% of them appearing once. V was cut by 4 bases and J by 4 bases, with 5 bases left in between. CDR3 size: 10 residues. Germline V gene lookup returns CDR1 SQVTM and CDR2 ANQGSEA. The clonotype comes from a woman between 65 and 79 years old with renal cell carcinoma. The chain couples TRBV29-1 to TRBJ2-7, with D tentatively TRBD1 (5 bases). The source was blood, collected from a patient whose treatment included radiotherapy and nephrectomy. The chain's CDR3 is CSVGQYEQYF. As DNA, the CDR3 is TGCAGCGTTGGACAGTACGAGCAGTACTTC.